Included here is one T cell receptor (beta chain) sequence, with context. The multiple sclerosis control cohort comprised treatment-naive individuals presenting with stable or active relapsing-remitting disease. The data stem from a study of CD8 T cells in Susac syndrome. The V gene's germline CDR1 is LNHDA and CDR2 SQIVND (reference sequence). This CDR3 is 13 amino acids long. V was cut by 3 bases and J by 3 bases, with 7 bases left in between. Random hexamers were used to reverse transcribe an amount of roughly 0.45 to 1 ug RNA. The CDR3 of TCR beta was amplified by immunoSEQ multiplex PCR across 54 Vbeta and 13 Jbeta. One entry per CDR3 protein, called by TCRdb with MiXCR from the immunoSEQ multiplex PCR reads. The data hold 200,000 to 300,000 distinct CDR3 sequences, with 93% observed a single time.

What was sequenced was CD4+ T cells from PBMCs. The clonotype comes from a human donor with multiple sclerosis. The rearrangement joins TRBV19 to TRBJ2-3; D is perhaps TRBD1 (5 bases). The CDR3 DNA reads TGTGCCAGTAGTATTGACAGAACAGATACGCAGTATTTT. As protein: CASSIDRTDTQYF.